One sample yielded the 5 T cell receptor beta chains listed below, sequenced in a study of cytomegalovirus exposure and HLA in healthy donors. 60 Vbeta and 13 Jbeta primers were used in PCR. Here immunoSEQ multiplex PCR was the method, and the copy in TCRdb shows in-frame clones only, minus some. This table has 150,000 to 200,000 clones, approximately 70% appearing once. The sample consisted of PBMCs. The source is a man aged 35 to 55 in good health and CMV-seropositive.

The chain is built from TRBV5-6 and TRBJ2-3; 8 bases fit TRBD2. Germline CDR1 SGHDT, CDR2 YYEEEE. Germline trimming cut 3 bases from V and 2 bases from J; bases unmatched to any gene: 8. The CDR3 is 16 residues long. In DNA form, the CDR3 reads TGTGCCAGCAGCTGGTCGGGAGCGGGGGACACAGATACGCAGTATTTT. Translation gives CASSWSGAGDTDTQYF. The whole variable domain, remainder taken from reference TRBV5-6 and TRBJ2-3, is DAGVTQSPTHLIKTRGQQVTLRCSPKSGHDTVSWYQQALGQGPQFIFQYYEEEERQRGNFPDRFSGHQFPNYSSELNVNALLLGDSALYLCASSWSGAGDTDTQYFGPGTRLTVL.

V is TRBV19 and J is TRBJ2-2, with D perhaps matching TRBD2 (6 bases). The germline V gene has CDR1 LNHDA and CDR2 SQIVND (reference sequence). Trimming removed 5 bases at V and 6 bases at J, with 16 bases between. This CDR3 has 15 residues. This CDR3 is CASSFERAYAGELFF. The CDR3 DNA is TGTGCCAGTAGTTTTGAGCGGGCCTACGCCGGGGAGCTGTTTTTT.

This clone was recorded a few times. The chain is built from TRBV25-1 and TRBJ1-1; 11 bases are a match to TRBD1. CDR1 MGHDK and CDR2 SYGVNS come from the germline V gene. This CDR3 is 14 amino acids long. The ends lost 6 bases at V and 4 bases at J; junction bases unmatched: 4. CDR3 protein: CASRGQGGFTEAFF. DNA for the CDR3: TGTGCCAGCAGGGGACAGGGGGGATTCACTGAAGCTTTCTTT. The full variable domain, with the rest looked up from reference TRBV25-1 and TRBJ1-1, is EADIYQTPRYLVIGTGKKITLECSQTMGHDKMYWYQQDPGMELHLIHYSYGVNSTEKGDLSSESTVSRIRTEHFPLTLESARPSHTSQYLCASRGQGGFTEAFFGQGTRLTVV.

The CDR3 DNA follows: TGCGCCAGCAGCTTTCCGGGACAGGGAGGGAGAAATGGCTACACCTTC. Amino acids: CASSFPGQGGRNGYTF. The chain joins TRBV5-1 to TRBJ1-2; 9 nucleotides align to TRBD1. V dropped 2 bases and J dropped 6; count of bases not matched to a gene: 11. CDR3 size: 16 residues. CDR1 and CDR2 from the germline V gene are SGHRS and YFSETQ.

This chain connects TRBV29-1 to TRBJ2-3; possibly TRBD1 for D (5 bases). Trimming left V 6 bases short and J 2 bases short, with 9 bases between. The CDR3 contains 12 residues. Germline CDR1 reads SQVTM; CDR2 reads ANQGSEA. The CDR3 DNA follows: TGCAGCGTCAGACAGTTCACAGATACGCAGTATTTT. This gives the protein CSVRQFTDTQYF.